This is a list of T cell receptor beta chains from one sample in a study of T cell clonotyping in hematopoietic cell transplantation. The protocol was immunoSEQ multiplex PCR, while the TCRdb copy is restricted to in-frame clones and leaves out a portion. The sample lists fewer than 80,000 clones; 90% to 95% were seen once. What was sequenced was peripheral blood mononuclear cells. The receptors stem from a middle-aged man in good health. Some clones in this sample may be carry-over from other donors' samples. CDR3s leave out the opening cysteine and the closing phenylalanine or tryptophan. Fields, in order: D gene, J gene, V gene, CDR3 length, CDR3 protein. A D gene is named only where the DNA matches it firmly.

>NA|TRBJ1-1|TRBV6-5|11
ASSPHKNTEAF
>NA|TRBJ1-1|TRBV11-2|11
ASRTGNNTEAF
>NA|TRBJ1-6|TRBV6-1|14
ASSDYTSSYNSPLH
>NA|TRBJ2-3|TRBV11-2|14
ASSLKRGISTDTQY
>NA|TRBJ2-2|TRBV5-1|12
ASSLAVNHGELF
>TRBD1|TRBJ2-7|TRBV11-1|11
ASSRGQGYEQY
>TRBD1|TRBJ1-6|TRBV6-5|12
ASRTGQGHSPLH
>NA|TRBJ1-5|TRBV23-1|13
ASVLGLNSNQPQH
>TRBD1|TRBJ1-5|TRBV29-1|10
SVGDRERPQH
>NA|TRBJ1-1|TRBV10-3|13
AIWDSGTANTEAF